This T cell receptor beta chain derives from a study of OX40 agonist ivuxolimab in advanced cancers. The wider study: Patients in dose escalation had liver, melanoma, kidney or head and neck cancers.

Study-wide results and caveats: Researchers report that CD8+ T cells had, on average, more expanded clones than CD4+.

In regard to this clone: The antigen is undetermined.

The repertoire was sequenced with immunoSEQ multiplex PCR; TCRdb's copy has only in-frame clones and lacks some. The sample includes 77,000 or so clones, 90% of them seen just once. The CDR3 consists of 15 residues. The V gene end was trimmed by 4 bases and the J gene end by 8 bases; junction bases not matched to a gene: 8. From germline, CDR1 is SGHTA and CDR2 FQGNSA. This receptor was identified in an adult with an advanced solid tumor such as melanoma, head and neck, liver or kidney cancer. The material sequenced was CD4+ or CD8+ T cells sorted from blood, taken in a trial of the OX40 agonist ivuxolimab. The V and J genes are TRBV7-2 and TRBJ1-4; 9 positions agree with TRBD1. The CDR3 DNA sequence: TGTGCCAGCAGCTCCCGACAGGGGGTCGGGGAAAAACTGTTTTTT. It codes for CASSSRQGVGEKLFF.